Below, 31 T cell receptor beta chains from the same sample are listed, as sequenced in a study of early T cells in non-severe SARS-CoV-2 infection. TCRdb reprocessed the 5' RACE reads via MiXCR and lists one record per CDR3 protein. Found here are over 75,000 distinct CDR3 sequences, approximately 13% of them singletons; the top ten hold under 2.5%. The sample was whole blood. All receptors come from an adult who was a healthcare worker with PCR-confirmed SARS-CoV-2 infection or an uninfected control (not recorded which).

This clonotype occurred many times. The CDR3 is CASSPTGAAQPQHF. Written as DNA, the CDR3 is TGTGCCAGCAGCCCCACTGGGGCGGCCCAGCCCCAGCATTTT. The chain employs TRBV9 and TRBJ1-5, with a tentative D call TRBD1 (5 bases). CDR3 size: 14 residues. The germline V gene encodes CDR1 SGDLS and CDR2 YYNGEE. V lost 4 bases, J lost 7 bases, and 15 bases lay in between.

CDR3: CASSSQGPGEQYF. The CDR3 coding sequence is TGTGCCAGCAGCTCGCAGGGGCCCGGGGAGCAGTACTTC. The rearrangement joins TRBV11-2 to TRBJ2-7, with D tentatively TRBD1 (6 bases). The CDR3 sequence is 13 residues long. From germline, CDR1 is SGHAT and CDR2 FQNNGV. Trimming removed 4 bases from V and 7 bases from J, with 14 bases in between.

Ten or more counts support this clonotype. The J gene is TRBJ1-2, the V gene TRBV29-1; TRBD1 aligns across 8 bases. CDR3 length: 11 amino acids. J lost 7 bases, V lost 3 bases, and 1 base had no gene match. The V gene's germline CDR1 is SQVTM and CDR2 ANQGSEA. In nucleotides, the CDR3 is TGCAGCGTTGACAGGGGGCCTGGCTACACCTTC. Encoded protein: CSVDRGPGYTF.

This clonotype appeared many times. The CDR3 bases are TGCGCCAGCAGCCAAGACCCGACTAGCGGGGGGTACAGCTCCTACAATGAGCAGTTCTTC. Protein sequence: CASSQDPTSGGYSSYNEQFF. The V call is TRBV4-3, the J call TRBJ2-1; TRBD2 aligns across 13 bases. The CDR3 sequence is 20 residues long. Trimming removed 0 bases from V and 0 bases from J; junction bases left unmatched: 8. Germline V lookup: CDR1 LGHNA, CDR2 YSLEER.

At least ten counts were recorded for this clonotype. J is TRBJ2-1 and V is TRBV28, with 7 bases matching TRBD2. After removal of 7 bases from V and 7 bases from J, the junction contained 16 bases not matched to a gene. The CDR3 spans 16 residues. The germline CDR1 and CDR2 sequences are MDHEN and SYDVKM. CDR3 coding DNA: TGTGCCAGCACTACGCACGGGGGGAATGCTCGGAATGAGCAGTTCTTC. The encoded protein is CASTTHGGNARNEQFF.

In its sample, this clonotype was seen many times. This sequence joins TRBV2 and TRBJ2-7, with D maybe TRBD1 (5 bases). Trimming removed 6 bases at V and 2 bases at J, with 11 bases between. The CDR3 is 13 amino acids. CDR1 SNHLY and CDR2 FYNNEI come from the germline V gene. CDR3 coding DNA: TGTGCCAGCAGAGCAGGGTGGACCTACGAGCAGTACTTC. Its translation is CASRAGWTYEQYF.

This clonotype was recorded at least ten times. This chain joins TRBV19 and TRBJ2-6, with TRBD1 matching 7 bases. With V trimmed by 8 bases and J by 1 base, 17 bases remained unmatched. The CDR3 is 19 residues long. Germline-derived CDR1 and CDR2 are LNHDA and SQIVND (reference sequence). The CDR3 protein is CASARASTGIRSGANVLTF. The CDR3 DNA sequence: TGTGCCAGTGCGAGGGCTTCGACAGGGATAAGGTCTGGGGCCAACGTCCTGACTTTC.

This clonotype was detected ten times or more. This chain joins TRBV20-1 and TRBJ2-1; 9 nucleotides agree with TRBD2. Trimming at V came to 0 bases and at J to 5 bases, leaving 8 bases not matched to a gene. Germline V gives CDR1 DFQATT, CDR2 SNEGSKA (reference sequence). The CDR3 spans 16 residues. CDR3 residues: CSARDAFSGGDNEQFF. The CDR3 DNA reads as TGCAGTGCTAGAGATGCGTTTAGCGGGGGTGACAATGAGCAGTTCTTC.

The V call is TRBV6-5, the J call TRBJ1-2; D gene uncertain. The V end was cut by 6 bases, the J end by 2 bases, with 10 bases between. This CDR3 is built from 13 residues. The V gene's germline CDR1 is MNHEY and CDR2 SVGAGI. CDR3 sequence: CASRPDTNYGYTF. The CDR3 DNA follows: TGTGCCAGCAGGCCCGACACAAACTATGGCTACACCTTC.

In its sample, this clonotype was seen a few times. This chain connects TRBV23-1 to TRBJ2-4; D is possibly TRBD2 (5 bases). TRBV23-1 falls under the ORF class, with uncertain function. The CDR3 runs 19 residues. V lost 0 bases to trimming and J lost 0 bases, with 18 bases between them. The CDR3 nucleotides read TGCGCCAGCAGTCAATCGAACCAGCGGCGCCCGCCAGCCAAAAACATTCAGTACTTC. Its translation: CASSQSNQRRPPAKNIQYF.

This clonotype was recorded a few times. This sequence joins TRBV5-1 and TRBJ2-2, with D possibly being TRBD2 (5 bases). This CDR3 is 15 amino acids long. The germline V gene has CDR1 SGHRS and CDR2 YFSETQ. Trimming pared 0 bases from V and 3 bases from J, leaving 9 bases between. Here the CDR3 DNA reads TGCGCCAGCAGCTTGGGGGAGACCTACACCGGGGAGCTGTTTTTT. Protein product: CASSLGETYTGELFF. Full variable domain (missing parts from reference TRBV5-1 and TRBJ2-2): KAGVTQTPRYLIKTRGQQVTLSCSPISGHRSVSWYQQTPGQGLQFLFEYFSETQRNKGNFPGRFSGRQFSNSRSEMNVSTLELGDSALYLCASSLGETYTGELFFGEGSRLTVL.

This clonotype was seen many times. The J gene is TRBJ2-7, the V gene TRBV20-1, with no clear D. Germline lookup yields CDR1 DFQATT and CDR2 SNEGSKA (reference sequence). The CDR3 is 13 amino acids. The V gene lost 5 bases and the J gene lost 0 bases, with 11 bases spanning the gap. CDR3 sequence reads: CSAPTRSSYEQYF. In DNA form, the CDR3 reads TGCAGTGCTCCAACTCGAAGCTCCTACGAGCAGTACTTC.

There are a few counts of this clonotype. This chain uses TRBV10-3 with TRBJ2-1; maybe TRBD2 (5 bases). The CDR3 consists of 15 residues. CDR1 and CDR2 (germline): ENHRY, SYGVKD. V lost 0 bases to trimming and J lost 6 bases, with 12 bases between them. CDR3 coding DNA: TGTGCCATCAGTGAGTCCGGACTCCGCACCAATGAGCAGTTCTTC. It yields the protein CAISESGLRTNEQFF.

This chain joins TRBV25-1 and TRBJ2-7; D not certain. This CDR3 contains 13 residues. In germline, CDR1 is MGHDK, CDR2 SYGVNS. The V gene lost 7 bases and the J gene lost 1 base, with 11 bases spanning the gap. Written as DNA, the CDR3 is TGTGCCAGCACCTCTGACAATTCCTACGAGCAGTACTTC. Translated, it gives CASTSDNSYEQYF.

This clonotype showed up just a few times. V and J are TRBV29-1 and TRBJ2-3, with 7 bases identical to TRBD1. V lost 7 bases to trimming and J lost 3 bases; unmatched junction nucleotides: 4. Germline V gene data show CDR1 as SQVTM and CDR2 as ANQGSEA. The CDR3 contains 12 residues. The CDR3 spells CSADRETDTQYF. The CDR3 nucleotides read TGCAGCGCCGACAGGGAAACAGATACGCAGTATTTT.

This clonotype was seen at least ten times. The chain recombines TRBV12-3 or TRBV12-4 with TRBJ1-5; D not certain. This CDR3 has 14 residues. V shed 7 bases and J shed 0 bases, with 10 bases lying between them. CDR3 amino acids: CASTPGLSNQPQHF. CDR3 nucleotides: TGTGCCAGCACCCCGGGCCTTAGCAATCAGCCCCAGCATTTT.

This clonotype was seen many times. The chain is built from TRBV7-9 and TRBJ1-3; unclear D gene. This CDR3 has 14 amino acids. CDR1 is SEHNR, CDR2 FQNEAQ, per germline (reference sequence). Deletions cut 5 bases from V and 4 bases from J, with 12 bases between. In DNA form, the CDR3 reads TGTGCCAGCAGCCGCCCCCGGTCCGGAAACACCATATATTTT. This sequence encodes CASSRPRSGNTIYF.

This clonotype was counted between two and nine times. The chain employs TRBV27 and TRBJ2-7; TRBD2 matches 7 bases. Germline CDR1 reads MNHEY; CDR2 reads SMNVEV (reference sequence). V was pared by 2 bases and J by 3 bases, with 4 bases of the junction left unmatched. The CDR3 has 14 amino acids. CDR3 sequence: CASSLVGGNYEQYF. The CDR3 DNA follows: TGTGCCAGCAGTTTAGTGGGGGGGAACTACGAGCAGTACTTC.

The V and J genes are TRBV24-1 and TRBJ2-2; TRBD1 aligns across 9 bases. CDR3 length: 16 amino acids. The germline V gene has CDR1 KGHDR and CDR2 SFDVKD. V dropped 5 bases and J dropped 5; count of bases not matched to a gene: 8. For the CDR3, the DNA is TGTGCCACCAGTGGTCATCCGGGACAGGGTACCGGGGAGCTGTTTTTT. Translated: CATSGHPGQGTGELFF.

The rearrangement links TRBV29-1 to TRBJ1-2, with 9 nucleotides matching TRBD1. The CDR3 runs 13 residues. The junction had 6 bases not matched to a gene; V was cut back by 6 bases and J by 4 bases. CDR1 SQVTM and CDR2 ANQGSEA come from the germline V gene. CDR3 sequence reads: CSVGDREFYGYTF. CDR3 DNA: TGCAGCGTGGGGGACAGGGAGTTCTATGGCTACACCTTC.

The chain has TRBV3-1 and TRBJ1-1; unclear D gene. This CDR3 region has 13 residues. V gave up 0 bases and J gave up 3 bases, with 5 bases separating them. Germline assignment: CDR1 LGHDT and CDR2 YNNKEL (reference sequence). The CDR3 DNA reads TGTGCCAGCAGCCAAGAGTTAGACACTGAAGCTTTCTTT. It yields the protein CASSQELDTEAFF. Full variable domain (outside the CDR3, taken from reference TRBV3-1 and TRBJ1-1): DTAVSQTPKYLVTQMGNDKSIKCEQNLGHDTMYWYKQDSKKFLKIMFSYNNKELIINETVPNRFSPKSPDKAHLNLHINSLELGDSAVYFCASSQELDTEAFFGQGTRLTVV.

With respect to this clonotype: With a much larger clone just one base away, this may be a read error. The genes are TRBV28 and TRBJ2-7; TRBD2 aligns across 8 bases. Germline V gene data show CDR1 as MDHEN and CDR2 as SYDVKM. The CDR3 is made up of 17 amino acids. CDR3 amino acids: CASSLVEVSGEPYELYF. The CDR3 region has the DNA TGTGCCAGCAGTTTAGTCGAGGTTAGCGGGGAACCCTACGAGCTGTACTTC.

This clonotype appeared many times. The chain employs TRBV12-3 or TRBV12-4 and TRBJ2-3; 15 bases fit TRBD2. Trimming took 6 bases from V and 5 from J; bases not matched to a gene: 3. This CDR3 is 15 amino acids long. The CDR3 DNA follows: TGTGCCAGCAGGGGACTAGCGGGGGGTGAAGATACGCAGTATTTT. It is translated as CASRGLAGGEDTQYF.

This chain uses TRBV28 with TRBJ1-2; TRBD1 is a possible D gene (6 bases). V dropped 4 bases and J dropped 5 bases, with 11 bases sitting between them. Looked up from germline, CDR1 is MDHEN and CDR2 is SYDVKM. The CDR3 spans 13 residues. This chain's CDR3 is CASSYTGTYGYTF. The CDR3 nucleotides read TGTGCCAGCAGTTATACAGGGACTTATGGCTACACCTTC.

The rearrangement links TRBV19 to TRBJ2-7; a possible D gene is TRBD1 (5 bases). The ends were cut back, 3 bases at V and 0 bases at J, with 18 bases in the middle. Germline CDR1 and CDR2: LNHDA and SQIVND (reference sequence). The CDR3 runs 17 residues. The CDR3 region is CASSILYGAANSYEQYF. The DNA for the CDR3 is TGTGCCAGTAGTATTTTGTATGGGGCAGCGAACTCCTACGAGCAGTACTTC.

In its sample, this clonotype was seen many times. V usage is TRBV7-9 and J usage is TRBJ2-1; D gene ambiguous. The CDR3 runs to 17 residues. V was cut by 8 bases and J by 0 bases, with 20 bases left in between. Germline V lookup: CDR1 SEHNR, CDR2 FQNEAQ (reference sequence). The DNA of the CDR3 is TGTGCCAGCGCGTTTCCGTCGGGCGCTGCCTCCTACAATGAGCAGTTCTTC. Translated: CASAFPSGAASYNEQFF.

This clonotype appeared many times. The V gene is TRBV4-1, the J gene TRBJ2-1; 14 bases align to TRBD2. Losses at the gene ends were 2 bases for V and 5 bases for J; bases not matched to a gene: 2. The CDR3 sequence is 16 residues long. Germline V gene data show CDR1 as MGHRA and CDR2 as YSYEKL. The CDR3 bases are TGCGCCAGCAGCCAACCGACTAGCGGGGGGGACAATGAGCAGTTCTTC. Translated, it gives CASSQPTSGGDNEQFF.

J is TRBJ2-7 and V is TRBV28, with a weak D call TRBD2 (5 bases). From germline, CDR1 is MDHEN and CDR2 SYDVKM. The CDR3 is 14 amino acids. Deletions cut 5 bases from V and 2 bases from J, with 13 bases between. CDR3 protein: CASSLRGFTYEQYF. Written as DNA, the CDR3 is TGTGCCAGCAGTCTCAGAGGGTTTACCTACGAGCAGTACTTC.

This sequence joins TRBV28 and TRBJ2-7; possibly TRBD1 for D (5 bases). The V end was cut by 4 bases, the J end by 5 bases, with 6 bases between. The CDR3 totals 11 residues. Per germline, CDR1 MDHEN and CDR2 SYDVKM. The chain's CDR3 is CASSSRDEQYF. CDR3 DNA sequence: TGTGCCAGCAGTTCCAGGGACGAGCAGTACTTC.

The chain couples TRBV29-1 to TRBJ1-1, with 8 nucleotides matching TRBD1. The length of the CDR3 is 15 residues. CDR1 is SQVTM and CDR2 is ANQGSEA in the germline V gene. V lost 6 bases to trimming and J lost 4 bases; unmatched junction nucleotides: 13. The CDR3 reads CSVSIQGGGGTEAFF. The CDR3 DNA is TGCAGCGTCTCCATACAGGGGGGAGGAGGCACTGAAGCTTTCTTT.

The rearrangement uses TRBV28 and TRBJ2-7, with D unclear. This CDR3 region has 14 residues. Germline V gene sequence: CDR1 MDHEN, CDR2 SYDVKM. V gave up 3 bases and J gave up 3 bases, with 12 bases separating them. This chain's CDR3 is CASSFSRTGYEQYF. Here the CDR3 DNA reads TGTGCCAGCAGTTTTTCCCGGACGGGCTACGAGCAGTACTTC.